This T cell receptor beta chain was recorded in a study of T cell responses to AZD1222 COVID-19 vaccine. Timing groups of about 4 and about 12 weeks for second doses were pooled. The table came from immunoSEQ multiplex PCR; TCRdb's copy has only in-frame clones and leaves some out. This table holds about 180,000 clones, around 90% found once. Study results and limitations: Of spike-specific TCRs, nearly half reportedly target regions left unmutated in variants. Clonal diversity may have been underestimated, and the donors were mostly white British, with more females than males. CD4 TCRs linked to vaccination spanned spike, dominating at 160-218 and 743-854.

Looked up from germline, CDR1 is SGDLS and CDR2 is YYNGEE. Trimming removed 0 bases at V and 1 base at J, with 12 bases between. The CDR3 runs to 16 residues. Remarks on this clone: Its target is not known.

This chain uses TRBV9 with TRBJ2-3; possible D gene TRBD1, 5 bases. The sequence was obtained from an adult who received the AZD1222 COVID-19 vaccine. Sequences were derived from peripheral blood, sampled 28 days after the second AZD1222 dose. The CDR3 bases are TGTGCCAGCAGCGTAGGGGGCTCGGTGGGCACAGATACGCAGTATTTT. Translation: CASSVGGSVGTDTQYF.